The 17 T cell receptor beta chains below all came from one sample that was sequenced in a study of T cell responses to AZD1222 COVID-19 vaccine. The table came from immunoSEQ multiplex PCR; TCRdb's copy has only in-frame clones and leaves some out. The table has 95,000 to 100,000 clones, around 94% seen once. Specimen: peripheral blood, collected on day 0 of AZD1222 vaccination. These receptors were collected from an adult in good health.

The count of this clone is one. DNA of the CDR3: TGTGCCAGCAGTCTACTGGGACGCGACACCGGGGAGCTGTTTTTT. As protein: CASSLLGRDTGELFF. V and J are TRBV28 and TRBJ2-2; D possibly uses TRBD1 or TRBD2 (5 bases each). The CDR3 runs 15 residues. Trimming took 5 bases from V and 3 from J, leaving 13 bases between them. In germline, CDR1 is MDHEN, CDR2 SYDVKM.

The chain has TRBV30 and TRBJ2-4; D perhaps matches TRBD1 (7 bases). V dropped 4 bases and J dropped 3 bases, with 13 bases sitting between them. The V gene's germline CDR1 is GTSNPN and CDR2 SVGIG (reference sequence). This CDR3 region has 14 residues. The CDR3 nucleotides are TGTGCCTGGACCAGGGGGGACGTCAAAAACATTCAGTACTTC. It specifies CAWTRGDVKNIQYF.

The genes are TRBV30 and TRBJ2-1; 9 nucleotides agree with TRBD2. This CDR3 spans 15 amino acids. Germline lookup yields CDR1 GTSNPN and CDR2 SVGIG (reference sequence). With V trimmed by 2 bases and J by 7 bases, 9 bases remained unmatched. The CDR3 nucleotides are TGTGCCTGGAGTAATAGCGGGAGTACGCGGAATGAGCAGTTCTTC. This sequence encodes CAWSNSGSTRNEQFF.

V gene TRBV4-1 combines with J gene TRBJ1-2; 8 bases align to TRBD1. The CDR3 runs 15 residues. The germline V gene encodes CDR1 MGHRA and CDR2 YSYEKL. J gave up 7 bases and V 0 bases, and 7 bases lay outside the gene matches. This CDR3 is CASSQDPGGAGGYTF. DNA for the CDR3: TGCGCCAGCAGCCAAGATCCAGGGGGCGCGGGTGGCTACACCTTC.

The chain links TRBV29-1 to TRBJ1-3, with D unclear. The CDR3 has 11 amino acids. The germline gives CDR1 SQVTM, CDR2 ANQGSEA. Trimming removed 4 bases from V and 4 bases from J, with 5 bases in between. The CDR3 nucleotides read TGCAGCGTTGCGAGCGGAAACACCATATATTTT. It translates to CSVASGNTIYF. The full variable domain, in which reference TRBV29-1 and TRBJ1-3 provide the parts outside the CDR3, is SAVISQKPSRDICQRGTSLTIQCQVDSQVTMMFWYRQQPGQSLTLIATANQGSEATYESGFVIDKFPISRPNLTFSTLTVSNMSPEDSSIYLCSVASGNTIYFGEGSWLTVV.

The chain joins TRBV6-5 to TRBJ1-3; D is unresolved. V was pared by 0 bases and J by 0 bases, with 9 bases between. The CDR3 runs 16 residues. Germline V gene lookup returns CDR1 MNHEY and CDR2 SVGAGI. Written as DNA, the CDR3 is TGTGCCAGCAGTTACTCGGTCCTCAGCTCTGGAAACACCATATATTTT. Its translation is CASSYSVLSSGNTIYF.

The chain has TRBV3-1 (or the pseudogene TRBV3-2) and TRBJ1-2, with a possible D match to TRBD1 (6 bases). CDR3 length equals 14 residues. V lost 4 bases, J lost 3 bases, and 12 bases lay in between. Per germline, CDR1 LGHDT and CDR2 YNNKEL (reference sequence). The DNA of the CDR3 is TGTGCCAGCAGCCTTCGACAGGTCGACTATGGCTACACCTTC. Its translation is CASSLRQVDYGYTF.

The chain couples TRBV19 to TRBJ2-3; D remains ambiguous. There are 15 residues in the CDR3. V lost 3 bases and J 1 base, leaving 11 bases between the germline ends. In germline, CDR1 is LNHDA, CDR2 SQIVND (reference sequence). CDR3 in amino acids: CASSMASYRTDTQYF. CDR3 coding DNA: TGTGCCAGTAGTATGGCCAGTTATCGCACAGATACGCAGTATTTT. Based on the CDR3 plus reference TRBV19 and TRBJ2-3, the full variable domain is DGGITQSPKYLFRKEGQNVTLSCEQNLNHDAMYWYRQDPGQGLRLIYYSQIVNDFQKGDIAEGYSVSREKKESFPLTVTSAQKNPTAFYLCASSMASYRTDTQYFGPGTRLTVL.

This chain links TRBV5-5 with TRBJ1-1, with D tentatively TRBD1 (5 bases). Germline loops: CDR1 SGHKS, CDR2 YYEKEE (reference sequence). With 0 bases removed from V and 6 bases from J, the gap between germline ends came to 18 bases. CDR3 length: 16 amino acids. The CDR3 bases are TGTGCCAGCAGCTTGGCCGGTGGGCTCCGGGGGGCTGAAGCTTTCTTT. Protein product: CASSLAGGLRGAEAFF.

This clone was seen once. The chain uses TRBV29-1 and TRBJ1-1, with D hard to call. Germline CDR1 and CDR2: SQVTM and ANQGSEA. The V gene lost 3 bases and the J gene lost 1 base, with 6 bases spanning the gap. This CDR3 is built from 12 residues. CDR3 sequence (DNA): TGCAGCGTTGAGACCCCGAACACTGAAGCTTTCTTT. Its protein product is CSVETPNTEAFF.

The CDR3 reads CASSEDLGDYGYTF. CDR3 DNA sequence: TGTGCCAGCAGTGAAGATCTGGGGGATTATGGCTACACCTTC. The chain uses TRBV2 and TRBJ1-2, with D perhaps matching TRBD1 (5 bases). The V end was cut by 1 base, the J end by 5 bases, with 11 bases between. The CDR3 contains 14 residues. The germline V gene has CDR1 SNHLY and CDR2 FYNNEI.

The gene calls are TRBV28 and TRBJ2-7; tentatively, D is TRBD1 (6 bases). With 5 bases removed from V and 2 bases from J, the gap between germline ends came to 10 bases. This CDR3 is 13 amino acids long. The V gene's germline CDR1 is MDHEN and CDR2 SYDVKM. CDR3 DNA sequence: TGTGCCAGCAGTACGGACAGTACCTACGAGCAGTACTTC. Its translation is CASSTDSTYEQYF.

The genes are TRBV19 and TRBJ1-5, with 9 bases aligning to TRBD1. CDR3 size: 15 residues. V lost 5 bases and J lost 2; bases outside the gene matches: 4. CDR1 and CDR2 from the germline V gene are LNHDA and SQIVND (reference sequence). CDR3 protein: CASSPDRGGNQPQHF. CDR3 in DNA: TGTGCCAGTAGTCCGGACAGGGGAGGCAATCAGCCCCAGCATTTT.

This chain uses TRBV25-1 with TRBJ2-3, with D perhaps matching TRBD2 (5 bases). This CDR3 has 14 residues. Trimming pared 1 base from V and 6 bases from J, leaving 11 bases between. CDR1 and CDR2 (germline): MGHDK, SYGVNS. DNA of the CDR3: TGTGCCAGCAGTGAATCTTCGCGGAGGGATACGCAGTATTTT. This translates into CASSESSRRDTQYF.

CDR3 sequence reads: CATSGGHVGTEAFF. The DNA for the CDR3 is TGTGCCACCAGTGGGGGACATGTAGGGACTGAAGCTTTCTTT. The genes are TRBV24-1 and TRBJ1-1; a possible D gene is TRBD1 (6 bases). The CDR3 length is 14 residues. Trimming left V 5 bases short and J 5 bases short, with 14 bases between. Germline V gene data show CDR1 as KGHDR and CDR2 as SFDVKD.

V gene TRBV29-1 combines with J gene TRBJ2-1; D is undetermined. Germline values: CDR1 SQVTM, CDR2 ANQGSEA. The germline V and J ends were trimmed by 0 bases and 0 bases, with 12 bases remaining between them. The CDR3 is 16 residues long. The CDR3 bases are TGCAGCGTTGAAGACCCGGGCCGGAGCTCCTACAATGAGCAGTTCTTC. Translating gives CSVEDPGRSSYNEQFF.

The CDR3 DNA reads TGTGCCAGTAGTAGTGGGACAGGGCGGTGGCAGCCCCAGCATTTT. It specifies CASSSGTGRWQPQHF. The genes are TRBV19 and TRBJ1-5, with 9 bases that match TRBD1. From germline, CDR1 is LNHDA and CDR2 SQIVND (reference sequence). CDR3 length equals 15 residues. The V gene end was trimmed by 4 bases and the J gene end by 7 bases; junction bases not matched to a gene: 8.